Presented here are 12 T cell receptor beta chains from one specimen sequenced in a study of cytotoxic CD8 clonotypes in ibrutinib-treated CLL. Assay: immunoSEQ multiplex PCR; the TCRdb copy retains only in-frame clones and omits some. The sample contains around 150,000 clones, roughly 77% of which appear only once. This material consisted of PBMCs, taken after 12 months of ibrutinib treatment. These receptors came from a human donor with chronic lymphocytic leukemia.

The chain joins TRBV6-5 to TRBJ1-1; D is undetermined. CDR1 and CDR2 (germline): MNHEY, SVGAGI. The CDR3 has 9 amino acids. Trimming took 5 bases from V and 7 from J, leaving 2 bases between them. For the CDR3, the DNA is TGTGCCAGCAGTCGTGAAGCTTTCTTT. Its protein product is CASSREAFF.

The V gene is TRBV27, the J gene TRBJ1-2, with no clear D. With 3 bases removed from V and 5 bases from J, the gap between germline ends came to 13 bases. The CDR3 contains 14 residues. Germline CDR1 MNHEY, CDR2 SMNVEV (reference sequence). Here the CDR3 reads CASSFRGLTYGYTF. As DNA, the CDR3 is TGTGCCAGCAGTTTTCGGGGTCTTACTTATGGCTACACCTTC.

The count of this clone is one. The CDR3 region has the DNA TGTGCCAGCAGTTATGAGGGCAGGGTGGCTTTCTTT. Its translation is CASSYEGRVAFF. V gene TRBV6-5 combines with J gene TRBJ1-1, with a tentative D call TRBD1 (5 bases). Germline lookup yields CDR1 MNHEY and CDR2 SVGAGI. The CDR3 covers 12 residues. The ends were cut back, 3 bases at V and 11 bases at J, with 13 bases in the middle.

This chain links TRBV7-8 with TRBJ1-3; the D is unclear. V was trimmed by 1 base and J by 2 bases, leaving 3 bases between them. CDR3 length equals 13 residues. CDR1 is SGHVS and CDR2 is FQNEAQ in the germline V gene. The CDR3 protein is CASSLDAGNTIYF. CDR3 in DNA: TGTGCCAGCAGCTTAGACGCTGGAAACACCATATATTTT.

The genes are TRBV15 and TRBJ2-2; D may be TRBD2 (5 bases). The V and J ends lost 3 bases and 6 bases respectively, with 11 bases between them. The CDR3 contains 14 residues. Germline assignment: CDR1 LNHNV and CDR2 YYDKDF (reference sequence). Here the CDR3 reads CATSRKTSAGELFF. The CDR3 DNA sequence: TGTGCCACCAGCAGGAAAACTAGTGCCGGGGAGCTGTTTTTT.

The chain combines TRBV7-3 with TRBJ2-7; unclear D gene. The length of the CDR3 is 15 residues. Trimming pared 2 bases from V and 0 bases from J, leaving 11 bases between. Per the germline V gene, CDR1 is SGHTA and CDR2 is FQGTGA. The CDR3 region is CASSLGQASSYEQYF. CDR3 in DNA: TGTGCCAGCAGCTTAGGTCAGGCTTCCTCCTACGAGCAGTACTTC.

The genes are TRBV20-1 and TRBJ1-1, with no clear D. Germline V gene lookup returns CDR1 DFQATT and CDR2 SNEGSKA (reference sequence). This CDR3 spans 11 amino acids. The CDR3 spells CTWLDNTEAFF. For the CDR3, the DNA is TGCACCTGGTTGGATAACACTGAAGCTTTCTTT.

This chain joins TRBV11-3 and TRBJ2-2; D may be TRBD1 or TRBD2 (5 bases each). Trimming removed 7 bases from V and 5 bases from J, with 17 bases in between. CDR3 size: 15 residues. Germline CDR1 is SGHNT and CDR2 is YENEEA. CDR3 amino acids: CASTVGTVETGELFF. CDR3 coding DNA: TGTGCCAGCACCGTTGGGACCGTCGAAACCGGGGAGCTGTTTTTT.

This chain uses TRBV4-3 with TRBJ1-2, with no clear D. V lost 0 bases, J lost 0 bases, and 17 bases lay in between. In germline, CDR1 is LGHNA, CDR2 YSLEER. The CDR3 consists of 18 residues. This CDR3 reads CASSQDRSLGASNYGYTF. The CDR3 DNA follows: TGCGCCAGCAGCCAAGATCGAAGTTTAGGAGCCTCTAACTATGGCTACACCTTC.

DNA for the CDR3: TGCGCCAGCAGCCAAGCAGGGTACCAAGAGACCCAGTACTTC. Translated: CASSQAGYQETQYF. The chain combines TRBV4-3 with TRBJ2-5; TRBD1 is a possible D gene (5 bases). Per the germline V gene, CDR1 is LGHNA and CDR2 is YSLEER. The CDR3 runs 14 residues. V was shortened by 1 base and J by 0 bases, with 6 bases between the two germline ends.

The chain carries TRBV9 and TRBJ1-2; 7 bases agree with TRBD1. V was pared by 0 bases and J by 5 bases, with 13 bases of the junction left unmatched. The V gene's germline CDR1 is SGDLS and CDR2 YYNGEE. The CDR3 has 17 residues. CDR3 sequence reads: CASSVAGSPGQKYGYTF. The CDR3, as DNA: TGTGCCAGCAGCGTAGCCGGCTCACCGGGACAGAAATATGGCTACACCTTC. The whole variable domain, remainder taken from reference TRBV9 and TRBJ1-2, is DSGVTQTPKHLITATGQRVTLRCSPRSGDLSVYWYQQSLDQGLQFLIQYYNGEERAKGNILERFSAQQFPDLHSELNLSSLELGDSALYFCASSVAGSPGQKYGYTFGSGTRLTVV.

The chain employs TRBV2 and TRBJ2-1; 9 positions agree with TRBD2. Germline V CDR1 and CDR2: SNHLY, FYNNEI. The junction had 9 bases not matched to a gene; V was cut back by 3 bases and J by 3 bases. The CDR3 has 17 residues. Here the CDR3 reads CASSESPGLASYNEQFF. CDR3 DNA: TGTGCCAGCAGTGAGTCCCCTGGACTAGCGAGCTACAATGAGCAGTTCTTC.